The T cell receptor beta chain under discussion was sequenced for a study of T cell responses to AZD1222 COVID-19 vaccine. Regarding the study as a whole: A mostly white British donor set with more females was recruited, and clonal diversity was possibly underestimated. As reported, nearly half of all spike-specific TCRs target variant regions that are unmutated.

Of note for this clone: Its antigen is not identified.

This CDR3 has 11 amino acids. V was pared by 3 bases and J by 6 bases, with 5 bases between. Some clones are missing from TCRdb's copy, which holds only in-frame ones; the method was immunoSEQ multiplex PCR. The sample holds 150,000 to 180,000 clones; around 90% are singletons and the top ten take approximately 19%. The specimen comprised peripheral blood, sampled on day 0 of AZD1222 vaccination. The genes are TRBV12-3 or TRBV12-4 and TRBJ1-1; D is unclear. This TCR was recovered from an adult in good health. CDR3 sequence reads: CASSFTSEAFF. CDR3 DNA: TGTGCCAGCAGTTTCACGTCTGAAGCTTTCTTT.